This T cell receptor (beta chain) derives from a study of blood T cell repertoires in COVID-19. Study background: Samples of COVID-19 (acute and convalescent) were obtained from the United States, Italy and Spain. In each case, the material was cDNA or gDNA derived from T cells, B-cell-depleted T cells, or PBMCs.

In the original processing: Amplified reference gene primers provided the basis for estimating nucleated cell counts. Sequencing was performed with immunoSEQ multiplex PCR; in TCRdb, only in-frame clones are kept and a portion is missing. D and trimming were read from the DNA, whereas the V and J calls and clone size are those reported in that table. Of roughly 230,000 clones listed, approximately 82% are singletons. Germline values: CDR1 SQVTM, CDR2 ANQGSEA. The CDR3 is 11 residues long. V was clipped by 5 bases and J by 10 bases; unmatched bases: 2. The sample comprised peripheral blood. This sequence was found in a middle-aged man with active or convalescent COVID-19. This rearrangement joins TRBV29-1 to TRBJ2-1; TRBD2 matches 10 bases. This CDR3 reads CSVSGRAEQFF. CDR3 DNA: TGCAGCGTTAGCGGGAGGGCGGAGCAGTTCTTC.